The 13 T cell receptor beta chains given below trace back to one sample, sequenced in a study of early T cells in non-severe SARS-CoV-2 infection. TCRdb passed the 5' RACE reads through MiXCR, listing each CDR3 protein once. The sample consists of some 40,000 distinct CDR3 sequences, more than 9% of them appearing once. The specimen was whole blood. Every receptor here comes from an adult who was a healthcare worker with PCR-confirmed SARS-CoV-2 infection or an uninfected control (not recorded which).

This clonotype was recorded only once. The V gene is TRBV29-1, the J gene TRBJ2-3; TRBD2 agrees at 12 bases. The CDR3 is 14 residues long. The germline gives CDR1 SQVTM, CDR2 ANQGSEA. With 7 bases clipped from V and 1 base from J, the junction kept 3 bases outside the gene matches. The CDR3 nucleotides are TGCAGCGCCAGACTAGCGGGAGGCACAGATACGCAGTATTTT. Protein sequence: CSARLAGGTDTQYF.

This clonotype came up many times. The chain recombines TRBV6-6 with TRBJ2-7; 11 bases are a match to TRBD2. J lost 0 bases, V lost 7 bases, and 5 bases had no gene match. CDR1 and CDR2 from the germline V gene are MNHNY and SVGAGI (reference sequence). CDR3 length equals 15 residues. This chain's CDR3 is CASITSGSPSYEQYF. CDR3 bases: TGTGCCAGCATTACTAGCGGGAGTCCCTCCTACGAGCAGTACTTC.

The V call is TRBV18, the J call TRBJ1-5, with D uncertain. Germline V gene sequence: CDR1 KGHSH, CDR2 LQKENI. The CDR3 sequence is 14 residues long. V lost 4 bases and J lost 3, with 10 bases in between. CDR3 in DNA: TGTGCCAGCTCACAGGGATCTGACAATCAGCCCCAGCATTTT. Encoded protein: CASSQGSDNQPQHF.

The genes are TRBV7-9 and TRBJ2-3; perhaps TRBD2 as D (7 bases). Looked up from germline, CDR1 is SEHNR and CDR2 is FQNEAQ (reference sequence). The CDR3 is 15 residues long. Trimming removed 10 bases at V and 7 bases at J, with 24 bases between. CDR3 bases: TGTGCCATCGAGAGTTGGGCGGGGGCTGTTTATACGCAGTATTTT. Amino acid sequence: CAIESWAGAVYTQYF.

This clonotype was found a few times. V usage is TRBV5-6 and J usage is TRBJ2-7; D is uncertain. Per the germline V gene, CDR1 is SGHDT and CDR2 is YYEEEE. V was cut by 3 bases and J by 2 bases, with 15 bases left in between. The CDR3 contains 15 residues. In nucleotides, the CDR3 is TGTGCCAGCAGCTCCTATAGTGAGAACACCTACGAGCAGTACTTC. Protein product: CASSSYSENTYEQYF.

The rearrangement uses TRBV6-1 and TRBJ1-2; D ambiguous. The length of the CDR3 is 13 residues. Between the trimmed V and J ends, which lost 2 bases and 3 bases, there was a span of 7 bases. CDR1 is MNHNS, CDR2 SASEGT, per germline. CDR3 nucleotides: TGTGCCAGCAGTGAATATACTGACTATGGCTACACCTTC. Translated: CASSEYTDYGYTF.

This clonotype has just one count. The CDR3 DNA reads as TGCGCCAGCAGCCAAGGGGTCACAGGGACGATGGAGACCCAGTACTTC. Its protein product is CASSQGVTGTMETQYF. V is TRBV4-3 and J is TRBJ2-5, with a possible D match to TRBD1 (6 bases). Between the trimmed V and J ends, which lost 1 base and 5 bases, there was a span of 17 bases. CDR1 and CDR2 from the germline V gene are LGHNA and YSLEER. The CDR3 runs 16 residues.

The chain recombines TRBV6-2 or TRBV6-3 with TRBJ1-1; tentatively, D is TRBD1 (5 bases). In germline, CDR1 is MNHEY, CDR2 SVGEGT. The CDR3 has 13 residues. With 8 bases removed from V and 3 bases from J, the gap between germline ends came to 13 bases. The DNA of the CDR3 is TGTGCCAGCTTCCGGGGCCTGGACACTGAAGCTTTCTTT. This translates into CASFRGLDTEAFF.

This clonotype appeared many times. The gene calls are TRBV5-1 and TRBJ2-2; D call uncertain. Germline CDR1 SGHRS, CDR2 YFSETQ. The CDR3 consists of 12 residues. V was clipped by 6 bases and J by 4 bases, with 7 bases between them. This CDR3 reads CASKFSTGELFF. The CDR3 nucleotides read TGCGCCAGCAAATTCAGCACCGGGGAGCTGTTTTTT.

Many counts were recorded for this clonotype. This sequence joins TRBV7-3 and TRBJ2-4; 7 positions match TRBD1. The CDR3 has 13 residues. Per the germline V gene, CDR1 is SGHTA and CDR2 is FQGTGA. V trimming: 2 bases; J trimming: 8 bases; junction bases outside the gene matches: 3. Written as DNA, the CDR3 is TGTGCCAGCAGCTTAGACAGGGTGGACATTCAGTACTTC. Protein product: CASSLDRVDIQYF.

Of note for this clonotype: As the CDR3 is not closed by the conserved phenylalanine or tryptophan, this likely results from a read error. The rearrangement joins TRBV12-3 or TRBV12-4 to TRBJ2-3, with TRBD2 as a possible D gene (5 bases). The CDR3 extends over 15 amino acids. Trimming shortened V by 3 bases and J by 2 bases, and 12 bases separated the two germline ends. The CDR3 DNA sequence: TGTGCCAGCAGTTTGGGAGTAACGCTCACAGATACGCAGTATTCT. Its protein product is CASSLGVTLTDTQYS.

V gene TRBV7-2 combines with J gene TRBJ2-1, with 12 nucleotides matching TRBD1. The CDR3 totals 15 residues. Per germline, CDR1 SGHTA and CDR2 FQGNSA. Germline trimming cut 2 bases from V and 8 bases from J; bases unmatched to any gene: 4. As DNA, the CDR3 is TGTGCCAGCAGCTTAATGGGACAGGGGGCTGATGAGCAGTTCTTC. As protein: CASSLMGQGADEQFF.

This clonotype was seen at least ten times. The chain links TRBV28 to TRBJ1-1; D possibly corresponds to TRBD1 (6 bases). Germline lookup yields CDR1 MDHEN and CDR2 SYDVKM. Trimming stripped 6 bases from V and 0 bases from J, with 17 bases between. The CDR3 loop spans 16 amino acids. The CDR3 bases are TGTGCCAGCAGCAGTTCAGGGGCGTTTCTGAACACTGAAGCTTTCTTT. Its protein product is CASSSSGAFLNTEAFF.